What follows are 22 T cell receptor beta chains derived from one specimen sequenced in a study of blood T cell repertoires in COVID-19. TCRdb keeps only in-frame clones here, not all; method: immunoSEQ multiplex PCR. The data hold roughly 100,000 clones, with around 90% observed a single time. Sample: peripheral blood. The origin of the receptors is a woman aged 55-69 years with acute or convalescent COVID-19.

The chain carries TRBV19 and TRBJ1-6; TRBD1 aligns across 8 bases. There are 16 residues in the CDR3. Trimming removed 3 bases from V and 8 bases from J; junction bases left unmatched: 9. From germline, CDR1 is LNHDA and CDR2 SQIVND (reference sequence). CDR3 loop: CASSMMIGTGYSPLHF. The CDR3 nucleotides are TGTGCCAGTAGTATGATGATCGGGACAGGATATTCACCCCTCCACTTT.

The chain carries TRBV19 and TRBJ2-3; D may be TRBD1 (6 bases). The V end was cut by 3 bases, the J end by 6 bases, with 13 bases between. The CDR3 has 14 amino acids. Looked up from germline, CDR1 is LNHDA and CDR2 is SQIVND (reference sequence). CDR3 region: CASSIGDTGDTQYF. Here the CDR3 DNA reads TGTGCCAGTAGTATCGGGGACACCGGGGATACGCAGTATTTT.

This sequence joins TRBV27 and TRBJ2-1; 11 positions match TRBD2. The CDR3 is 15 residues long. Germline V gene lookup returns CDR1 MNHEY and CDR2 SMNVEV (reference sequence). Trimming took 6 bases from V and 3 from J; bases not matched to a gene: 4. This CDR3 is CASRPGTSGYNEQFF. The DNA of the CDR3 is TGTGCCAGCAGGCCTGGGACTAGCGGCTACAATGAGCAGTTCTTC.

The chain links TRBV4-1 to TRBJ2-2; D is ambiguous. Germline-derived CDR1 and CDR2 are MGHRA and YSYEKL. The V end lost 0 bases, the J end lost 2 bases, and 10 bases lay between the germline ends. This CDR3 contains 16 residues. This CDR3 is CASSQESGGNTGELFF. For the CDR3, the DNA is TGCGCCAGCAGCCAAGAATCCGGCGGAAACACCGGGGAGCTGTTTTTT.

The chain joins TRBV7-8 to TRBJ1-1; D is uncertain. CDR1 SGHVS and CDR2 FQNEAQ come from the germline V gene. The CDR3 is 14 residues long. Trimming stripped 2 bases from V and 1 base from J, with 8 bases between. DNA for the CDR3: TGTGCCAGCAGCTTAAGAGAGAGGAACACTGAAGCTTTCTTT. Its translation is CASSLRERNTEAFF.

The chain joins TRBV5-5 to TRBJ2-2; 7 bases fit TRBD2. In germline, CDR1 is SGHKS, CDR2 YYEKEE (reference sequence). The CDR3 contains 14 residues. Unmatched junction bases numbered 1, after V lost 3 bases and J lost 2 bases. Here the CDR3 reads CASSWGGNTGELFF. CDR3 bases: TGTGCCAGCAGCTGGGGGGGAAACACCGGGGAGCTGTTTTTT.

A few counts support this clone. The J gene is TRBJ1-5, the V gene TRBV18, with D possibly matching TRBD1 (5 bases). Trimming removed 0 bases from V and 7 bases from J, with 13 bases in between. The CDR3 consists of 15 residues. CDR1 KGHSH and CDR2 LQKENI come from the germline V gene. The CDR3 coding sequence is TGTGCCAGCTCACCACCGGGCAGGGCAGGGCAGCCCCAGCATTTT. This translates into CASSPPGRAGQPQHF. The variable domain in full, with the rest retrieved from reference TRBV18 and TRBJ1-5, is NAGVMQNPRHLVRRRGQEARLRCSPMKGHSHVYWYRQLPEEGLKFMVYLQKENIIDESGMPKERFSAEFPKEGPSILRIQQVVRGDSAAYFCASSPPGRAGQPQHFGDGTRLSIL.

The chain couples TRBV7-2 to TRBJ1-2; unclear D gene. V was clipped by 1 base and J by 2 bases, with 8 bases between them. The CDR3 spans 14 residues. Germline assignment: CDR1 SGHTA and CDR2 FQGNSA. CDR3 nucleotides: TGTGCCAGCAGCTTAGACGCCAGAAACTATGGCTACACCTTC. Translated, it gives CASSLDARNYGYTF.

The rearrangement links TRBV7-8 to TRBJ1-5, with 7 bases matching TRBD1. V trimming: 0 bases; J trimming: 4 bases; junction bases outside the gene matches: 12. In germline, CDR1 is SGHVS, CDR2 FQNEAQ. The CDR3 totals 18 residues. CDR3 sequence (DNA): TGTGCCAGCAGCTTAGCCTCCCTCCGACAGGGACCGAATCAGCCCCAGCATTTT. Translating gives CASSLASLRQGPNQPQHF.

The chain links TRBV7-6 to TRBJ2-7; 13 positions agree with TRBD2. The CDR3 extends over 15 amino acids. V dropped 5 bases and J dropped 4; count of bases not matched to a gene: 5. Germline CDR1 is SGHVS and CDR2 is FNYEAQ. CDR3 bases: TGTGCCAGCAGCCCCCGACTAGCGGGAGGATACGAGCAGTACTTC. Residues: CASSPRLAGGYEQYF. The whole variable domain, remainder taken from reference TRBV7-6 and TRBJ2-7, is GAGVSQSPRYKVTKRGQDVALRCDPISGHVSLYWYRQALGQGPEFLTYFNYEAQQDKSGLPNDRFSAERPEGSISTLTIQRTEQRDSAMYRCASSPRLAGGYEQYFGPGTRLTVT.

V gene TRBV27 combines with J gene TRBJ2-1; 10 bases are a match to TRBD2. This CDR3 contains 13 residues. The ends lost 6 bases at V and 12 bases at J; junction bases unmatched: 8. Germline CDR1 MNHEY, CDR2 SMNVEV (reference sequence). CDR3 protein: CASRLSGRAVQFF. CDR3 DNA: TGTGCCAGCAGGTTAAGCGGGAGGGCCGTGCAGTTCTTC.

This clone turned up a few times. This chain joins TRBV5-1 and TRBJ1-1; perhaps TRBD1 as D (5 bases). V lost 4 bases and J lost 0, with 10 bases in between. Germline CDR1 SGHRS, CDR2 YFSETQ. The CDR3 has 14 amino acids. For the CDR3, the DNA is TGCGCCAGCAGCACCGGACACATGAACACTGAAGCTTTCTTT. Amino acids: CASSTGHMNTEAFF.

The V call is TRBV5-5, the J call TRBJ2-2, with 8 bases lining up with TRBD2. This CDR3 region has 16 residues. Germline V gene lookup returns CDR1 SGHKS and CDR2 YYEKEE (reference sequence). V lost 1 base, J lost 4 bases, and 6 bases stayed unmatched. The CDR3 region has the DNA TGTGCCAGCAGCTTGATCGGGGGGGAACGCACCGGGGAGCTGTTTTTT. Its translation is CASSLIGGERTGELFF.

This chain links TRBV18 with TRBJ1-5; the match to TRBD1 covers 7 bases. Germline V gives CDR1 KGHSH, CDR2 LQKENI. The junction had 6 bases not matched to a gene; V was cut back by 6 bases and J by 1 base. This CDR3 spans 15 amino acids. In DNA, the CDR3 is TGTGCCAGCTCTCACGACAGGGCGAGCAATCAGCCCCAGCATTTT. It is translated as CASSHDRASNQPQHF.

This sequence joins TRBV11-2 and TRBJ1-4; 7 bases match TRBD1. This CDR3 spans 15 amino acids. J lost 8 bases, V lost 5 bases, and 11 bases had no gene match. Per the germline V gene, CDR1 is SGHAT and CDR2 is FQNNGV. The CDR3 spells CASSQGGAAGEKLFF. The CDR3 DNA is TGTGCCAGCAGCCAGGGGGGAGCGGCAGGGGAAAAACTGTTTTTT.

This chain connects TRBV24-1 to TRBJ1-5, with D perhaps matching TRBD1 (6 bases). Germline CDR1 KGHDR, CDR2 SFDVKD. V shed 4 bases and J shed 4 bases, with 13 bases lying between them. The CDR3 totals 15 residues. This chain's CDR3 is CATSDSGTPNQPQHF. For the CDR3, the DNA is TGTGCCACCAGTGACTCCGGGACACCAAATCAGCCCCAGCATTTT.

This sequence joins TRBV28 and TRBJ2-3, with D tentatively TRBD2 (6 bases). The CDR3 is made up of 16 amino acids. The ends were cut back, 5 bases at V and 1 base at J, with 16 bases in the middle. The germline gives CDR1 MDHEN, CDR2 SYDVKM. CDR3 amino acids: CASSRDSSVGTDTQYF. The CDR3 nucleotides are TGTGCCAGCAGTCGCGACTCTAGCGTAGGCACAGATACGCAGTATTTT.

This clone occurred once. The chain combines TRBV10-3 with TRBJ2-7; 10 bases match TRBD2. The germline CDR1 and CDR2 sequences are ENHRY and SYGVKD. The J segment lost 7 bases and the V segment lost 3 bases, leaving 6 bases of the junction unmatched. CDR3 length equals 14 residues. CDR3 in amino acids: CAISESLAGEEQYF. DNA of the CDR3: TGTGCCATCAGTGAAAGTCTAGCGGGGGAAGAGCAGTACTTC.

The chain uses TRBV6-5 and TRBJ2-1; 7 bases align to TRBD1. Germline CDR1 is MNHEY and CDR2 is SVGAGI. CDR3 length: 12 residues. Unmatched junction bases numbered 5, after V lost 5 bases and J lost 10 bases. CDR3 coding DNA: TGTGCCAGCAGTCTACAGGGGTACGAGCAGTTCTTC. Encoded protein: CASSLQGYEQFF.

The chain joins TRBV10-3 to TRBJ1-5; possibly TRBD1 for D (5 bases). Germline V CDR1 and CDR2: ENHRY, SYGVKD. The V end was cut by 6 bases, the J end by 5 bases, with 14 bases between. This CDR3 is 14 amino acids long. CDR3 coding DNA: TGTGCCATCAGCGGGGGAGGACGGGATCAGCCCCAGCATTTT. It specifies CAISGGGRDQPQHF.

V usage is TRBV30 and J usage is TRBJ2-1, with 14 nucleotides matching TRBD2. There are 13 residues in the CDR3. Germline V gene sequence: CDR1 GTSNPN, CDR2 SVGIG (reference sequence). V trimming: 5 bases; J trimming: 10 bases; junction bases outside the gene matches: 4. CDR3 amino acids: CAWAGLAGVEQFF. The CDR3, as DNA: TGTGCCTGGGCGGGACTAGCGGGAGTGGAGCAGTTCTTC.

The rearrangement joins TRBV9 to TRBJ2-1; the match to TRBD2 covers 7 bases. J gave up 0 bases and V 3 bases, and 6 bases lay outside the gene matches. The CDR3 loop spans 16 amino acids. The germline CDR1 and CDR2 sequences are SGDLS and YYNGEE. Written as DNA, the CDR3 is TGTGCCAGCAGCGGAGCGGGGTTAAGCTCCTACAATGAGCAGTTCTTC. Translating gives CASSGAGLSSYNEQFF. Based on the CDR3 plus reference TRBV9 and TRBJ2-1, the full variable domain is DSGVTQTPKHLITATGQRVTLRCSPRSGDLSVYWYQQSLDQGLQFLIQYYNGEERAKGNILERFSAQQFPDLHSELNLSSLELGDSALYFCASSGAGLSSYNEQFFGPGTRLTVL.